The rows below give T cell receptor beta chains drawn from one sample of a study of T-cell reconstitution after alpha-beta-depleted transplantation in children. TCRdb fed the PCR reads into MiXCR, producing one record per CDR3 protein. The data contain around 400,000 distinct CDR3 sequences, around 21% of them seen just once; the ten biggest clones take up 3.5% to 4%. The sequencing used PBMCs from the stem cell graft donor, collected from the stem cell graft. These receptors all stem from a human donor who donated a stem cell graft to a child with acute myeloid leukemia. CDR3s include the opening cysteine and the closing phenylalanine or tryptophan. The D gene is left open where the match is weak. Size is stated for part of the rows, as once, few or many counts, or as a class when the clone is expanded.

CDR3 protein: CASSGTSGSLYEQYF
CDR3 DNA: TGTGCCAGCAGCGGAACTAGCGGGAGTTTATACGAGCAGTACTTC
clone size: -
D gene: TRBD2
V gene: TRBV5-5
J gene: TRBJ2-7

CDR3 protein: CSARRAGSANTGELFF
CDR3 DNA: TGCAGTGCTAGAAGGGCCGGCAGTGCGAACACCGGGGAGCTGTTTTTT
clone size: -
D gene: -
V gene: TRBV20-1
J gene: TRBJ2-2

CDR3 protein: CASSETGQGGETQYF
CDR3 DNA: TGTGCCAGCAGCGAAACGGGACAGGGGGGGGAGACCCAGTACTTC
clone size: few
D gene: TRBD1
V gene: TRBV7-2
J gene: TRBJ2-5

CDR3 protein: CASSRDGGTEETQYF
CDR3 DNA: TGTGCCAGCAGCCGGGACGGCGGGACCGAAGAGACCCAGTACTTC
clone size: few
D gene: -
V gene: TRBV7-2
J gene: TRBJ2-5

CDR3 protein: CASSQSSGSQQYF
CDR3 DNA: TGCGCCAGCAGCCAATCGTCAGGAAGTCAACAGTACTTC
clone size: few
D gene: -
V gene: TRBV4-1
J gene: TRBJ2-7

CDR3 protein: CASSLLGPGSSYNEQFF
CDR3 DNA: TGTGCCAGCAGCTTATTGGGACCCGGGAGCTCCTACAATGAGCAGTTCTTC
clone size: -
D gene: -
V gene: TRBV7-9
J gene: TRBJ2-1

CDR3 protein: CASSPAGGSSYNEQFF
CDR3 DNA: TGTGCCAGCAGCCCTGCGGGAGGTAGCTCCTACAATGAGCAGTTCTTC
clone size: -
D gene: TRBD2
V gene: TRBV4-2
J gene: TRBJ2-1

CDR3 protein: CSAYTQIGGLEEAFF
CDR3 DNA: TGCAGTGCTTACACGCAAATTGGAGGGCTCGAAGAAGCTTTCTTT
clone size: -
D gene: -
V gene: TRBV20-1
J gene: TRBJ1-1

CDR3 protein: CSAGKQETQYF
CDR3 DNA: TGCAGCGCCGGTAAACAAGAGACCCAGTACTTC
clone size: many
D gene: -
V gene: TRBV29-1
J gene: TRBJ2-5

CDR3 protein: CASSTNSGRYEETQYF
CDR3 DNA: TGTGCCAGCTCAACGAATAGCGGGAGGTACGAAGAGACCCAGTACTTC
clone size: -
D gene: TRBD2
V gene: TRBV18
J gene: TRBJ2-5

CDR3 protein: CASIPTPGQNQETQYF
CDR3 DNA: TGTGCCAGCATTCCTACCCCGGGACAGAACCAAGAGACCCAGTACTTC
clone size: few
D gene: TRBD1
V gene: TRBV25-1
J gene: TRBJ2-5

CDR3 protein: CASSDGTSGAYNEQFF
CDR3 DNA: TGTGCCAGCAGCGACGGGACTAGCGGGGCCTACAATGAGCAGTTCTTC
clone size: -
D gene: TRBD2
V gene: TRBV7-9
J gene: TRBJ2-1

CDR3 protein: CASSVGQGGYEQYF
CDR3 DNA: TGTGCCAGCAGCGTAGGGCAGGGAGGGTACGAGCAGTACTTC
clone size: -
D gene: TRBD2
V gene: TRBV9
J gene: TRBJ2-7

CDR3 protein: CASRGLAGARYNEQFF
CDR3 DNA: TGTGCCAGCAGGGGACTAGCGGGAGCGAGGTACAATGAGCAGTTCTTC
clone size: few
D gene: TRBD2
V gene: TRBV5-8
J gene: TRBJ2-1

CDR3 protein: CASSWRALAKNIQYF
CDR3 DNA: TGTGCCAGCAGTTGGCGAGCCCTAGCCAAAAACATTCAGTACTTC
clone size: many
D gene: -
V gene: TRBV28
J gene: TRBJ2-4

CDR3 protein: CASSRMAGERTDTQYF
CDR3 DNA: TGTGCCAGCTCACGGATGGCGGGAGAGAGGACAGATACGCAGTATTTT
clone size: -
D gene: TRBD2
V gene: TRBV18
J gene: TRBJ2-3

CDR3 protein: CASSPQGFGTDTQYF
CDR3 DNA: TGTGCCAGCTCACCACAGGGTTTTGGTACAGATACGCAGTATTTT
clone size: -
D gene: -
V gene: TRBV18
J gene: TRBJ2-3

CDR3 protein: CASSFESGGGAGELFF
CDR3 DNA: TGTGCCAGCAGCTTTGAGTCGGGAGGAGGTGCCGGGGAGCTGTTTTTT
clone size: few
D gene: TRBD2
V gene: TRBV5-6
J gene: TRBJ2-2

CDR3 protein: CATSRGQGRSSYEQYF
CDR3 DNA: TGTGCCACCAGCAGAGGCCAGGGGCGAAGCTCCTACGAGCAGTACTTC
clone size: few
D gene: -
V gene: TRBV15
J gene: TRBJ2-7

CDR3 protein: CASSPPGVTYNEQFF
CDR3 DNA: TGTGCCAGCAGCCCACCGGGGGTCACCTACAATGAGCAGTTCTTC
clone size: few
D gene: -
V gene: TRBV28
J gene: TRBJ2-1

CDR3 protein: CSARDEGQGPGGSYNEQFF
CDR3 DNA: TGCAGTGCTAGAGATGAGGGCCAGGGGCCGGGAGGTTCCTACAATGAGCAGTTCTTC
clone size: few
D gene: -
V gene: TRBV20-1
J gene: TRBJ2-1

CDR3 protein: CASSVSAGVSYEQYF
CDR3 DNA: TGTGCCAGCAGCGTTTCAGCGGGAGTCTCCTACGAGCAGTACTTC
clone size: few
D gene: TRBD2
V gene: TRBV9
J gene: TRBJ2-7

CDR3 protein: CASSLGPPRGEQFF
CDR3 DNA: TGTGCCAGCAGTTTAGGTCCTCCCAGGGGTGAGCAGTTCTTC
clone size: few
D gene: -
V gene: TRBV28
J gene: TRBJ2-1

CDR3 protein: CASSLYGDSYGYTF
CDR3 DNA: TGTGCCAGCAGCTTATACGGGGATTCCTATGGCTACACCTTC
clone size: few
D gene: -
V gene: TRBV7-9
J gene: TRBJ1-2

CDR3 protein: CATSDPTGVETQYF
CDR3 DNA: TGTGCCACCAGTGACCCGACAGGGGTTGAGACCCAGTACTTC
clone size: -
D gene: TRBD1
V gene: TRBV24-1
J gene: TRBJ2-5

CDR3 protein: CASSIGLGDPEAFF
CDR3 DNA: TGTGCCAGCAGTATCGGTTTAGGGGACCCTGAAGCTTTCTTT
clone size: -
D gene: -
V gene: TRBV2
J gene: TRBJ1-1

CDR3 protein: CASRPDKNIQYF
CDR3 DNA: TGTGCCAGCAGGCCGGACAAAAACATTCAGTACTTC
clone size: -
D gene: -
V gene: TRBV6-2/TRBV6-3
J gene: TRBJ2-4

CDR3 protein: CASSAVLAGGRETQYF
CDR3 DNA: TGTGCCAGCAGCGCCGTTCTAGCGGGAGGGCGAGAGACCCAGTACTTC
clone size: few
D gene: TRBD2
V gene: TRBV7-8
J gene: TRBJ2-5

CDR3 protein: CASSRIGVAGRAYEQYF
CDR3 DNA: TGTGCCAGCAGTCGAATTGGGGTAGCGGGAAGGGCGTACGAGCAGTACTTC
clone size: -
D gene: TRBD2
V gene: TRBV25-1
J gene: TRBJ2-7

CDR3 protein: CASSRYGGELFF
CDR3 DNA: TGTGCCAGCAGCCGGTATGGCGGGGAGCTGTTTTTT
clone size: -
D gene: -
V gene: TRBV7-2
J gene: TRBJ2-2

CDR3 protein: CSASRGQDGYTF
CDR3 DNA: TGCAGTGCTAGCAGGGGACAGGATGGCTACACCTTC
clone size: few
D gene: TRBD1
V gene: TRBV20-1
J gene: TRBJ1-2

CDR3 protein: CASSASLVIAGVGGEQFF
CDR3 DNA: TGTGCCAGCAGTGCTTCCCTGGTGATAGCGGGAGTGGGGGGTGAGCAGTTCTTC
clone size: -
D gene: TRBD2
V gene: TRBV6-1
J gene: TRBJ2-1

CDR3 protein: CASSLAGPYYNEQFF
CDR3 DNA: TGTGCCAGCAGCTTAGCGGGACCCTACTACAATGAGCAGTTCTTC
clone size: -
D gene: -
V gene: TRBV7-3
J gene: TRBJ2-1

CDR3 protein: CASAGTAFYEQYF
CDR3 DNA: TGTGCCAGCGCCGGGACAGCCTTCTACGAGCAGTACTTC
clone size: -
D gene: TRBD1
V gene: TRBV28
J gene: TRBJ2-7

CDR3 protein: CASSLAGDYNQPQHF
CDR3 DNA: TGTGCCAGCAGCTTAGCTGGGGATTACAATCAGCCCCAGCATTTT
clone size: -
D gene: -
V gene: TRBV7-9
J gene: TRBJ1-5

CDR3 protein: CASTRMGGGLTDTQYF
CDR3 DNA: TGTGCCAGCACCCGAATGGGGGGCGGGTTAACAGATACGCAGTATTTT
clone size: -
D gene: -
V gene: TRBV25-1
J gene: TRBJ2-3

CDR3 protein: CASGLEGLTSSYNEQFF
CDR3 DNA: TGTGCCAGCGGATTGGAGGGACTCACAAGCTCCTACAATGAGCAGTTCTTC
clone size: few
D gene: -
V gene: TRBV2
J gene: TRBJ2-1

CDR3 protein: CASGQGDEQYF
CDR3 DNA: TGTGCCAGCGGACAGGGGGACGAGCAGTACTTC
clone size: many
D gene: TRBD1
V gene: TRBV9
J gene: TRBJ2-7

CDR3 protein: CASSTQGNTGELFF
CDR3 DNA: TGTGCCAGCAGCACACAGGGGAACACCGGGGAGCTGTTTTTT
clone size: -
D gene: -
V gene: TRBV12-3/TRBV12-4
J gene: TRBJ2-2

CDR3 protein: CAISESSGSNIEQFF
CDR3 DNA: TGTGCCATCAGTGAGTCTAGCGGGAGTAATATTGAGCAGTTCTTC
clone size: -
D gene: TRBD2
V gene: TRBV10-3
J gene: TRBJ2-1

CDR3 protein: CASSDRRVANTGELFF
CDR3 DNA: TGTGCCAGCAGCGACCGTCGGGTGGCGAACACCGGGGAGCTGTTTTTT
clone size: -
D gene: -
V gene: TRBV9
J gene: TRBJ2-2

CDR3 protein: CSVSSGTNTGELFF
CDR3 DNA: TGCAGCGTATCGAGCGGGACGAACACCGGGGAGCTGTTTTTT
clone size: -
D gene: TRBD2
V gene: TRBV29-1
J gene: TRBJ2-2

CDR3 protein: CASSPETSGRAREQFF
CDR3 DNA: TGTGCCAGCAGTCCAGAGACTAGCGGGAGGGCCCGTGAGCAGTTCTTC
clone size: few
D gene: TRBD2
V gene: TRBV12-3/TRBV12-4
J gene: TRBJ2-1

CDR3 protein: CASRLSDRNTGELFF
CDR3 DNA: TGTGCCAGCAGACTATCCGACAGGAACACCGGGGAGCTGTTTTTT
clone size: many
D gene: -
V gene: TRBV12-3/TRBV12-4
J gene: TRBJ2-2

CDR3 protein: CSARVPKMANEKLFF
CDR3 DNA: TGCAGTGCTAGAGTCCCCAAGATGGCTAATGAAAAACTGTTTTTT
clone size: -
D gene: -
V gene: TRBV20-1
J gene: TRBJ1-4

CDR3 protein: CSVEGYRGYYGYTF
CDR3 DNA: TGCAGCGTTGAAGGATACAGAGGCTACTATGGCTACACCTTC
clone size: many
D gene: -
V gene: TRBV29-1
J gene: TRBJ1-2

CDR3 protein: CASSPSSGTSGNNEQFF
CDR3 DNA: TGCGCCAGCAGCCCGTCCTCCGGGACTAGCGGAAACAATGAGCAGTTCTTC
clone size: few
D gene: TRBD2
V gene: TRBV4-1
J gene: TRBJ2-1

CDR3 protein: CASSLTATRYNEQFF
CDR3 DNA: TGCGCCAGCAGCTTGACTGCCACCAGATACAATGAGCAGTTCTTC
clone size: -
D gene: -
V gene: TRBV5-1
J gene: TRBJ2-1

CDR3 protein: CSAKEWLVGNEQFF
CDR3 DNA: TGCAGTGCCAAGGAATGGCTAGTTGGCAATGAGCAGTTCTTC
clone size: -
D gene: -
V gene: TRBV20-1
J gene: TRBJ2-1

CDR3 protein: CSVDGITTGQFF
CDR3 DNA: TGCAGCGTTGATGGGATTACGACAGGGCAGTTCTTC
clone size: many
D gene: -
V gene: TRBV29-1
J gene: TRBJ2-1

CDR3 protein: CSARFTGTSTDTQYF
CDR3 DNA: TGCAGTGCACGCTTTACAGGGACTAGCACAGATACGCAGTATTTT
clone size: many
D gene: -
V gene: TRBV20-1
J gene: TRBJ2-3

CDR3 protein: CSARGASGRTSEQFF
CDR3 DNA: TGCAGTGCTAGGGGTGCTAGCGGGAGGACCAGTGAGCAGTTCTTC
clone size: many
D gene: TRBD2
V gene: TRBV20-1
J gene: TRBJ2-1